Below are 3 T cell receptor beta chains sequenced from a single sample in a study of T cell clonotyping in hematopoietic cell transplantation. The data were produced by immunoSEQ multiplex PCR, yet TCRdb's version contains in-frame clones alone and is incomplete. The sample consists of nearly 70,000 clones, around 94% of them appearing once. The sample consisted of peripheral blood mononuclear cells. These receptors came from a man aged 50-60 years in good health. Some clones in this sample may be carry-over from other donors' samples.

V gene TRBV7-2 combines with J gene TRBJ2-5, with D unclear. V was trimmed by 1 base and J by 7 bases, leaving 4 bases between them. CDR3 length: 11 amino acids. Germline CDR1 reads SGHTA; CDR2 reads FQGNSA. CDR3 amino acids: CASSLGGTQYF. CDR3 DNA sequence: TGTGCCAGCAGCTTAGGTGGGACCCAGTACTTC.

The chain employs TRBV9 and TRBJ2-3; TRBD2 matches 11 bases. Unmatched junction bases numbered 4, after V lost 2 bases and J lost 2 bases. Germline V CDR1 and CDR2: SGDLS, YYNGEE. CDR3 length equals 16 residues. The CDR3 DNA reads TGTGCCAGCAGCGTTTTAGCGGGAGGGAACACAGATACGCAGTATTTT. As protein: CASSVLAGGNTDTQYF.

CDR3 amino acids: CASSESWNTEAFF. CDR3 DNA: TGTGCCAGCAGTGAGAGCTGGAACACTGAAGCTTTCTTT. V is TRBV25-1 and J is TRBJ1-1, with D unresolved. Trimming cost V 3 bases and J 1 base, with 6 bases left between them. Germline V gene data show CDR1 as MGHDK and CDR2 as SYGVNS. The CDR3 has 13 residues.